Each of the 12 T cell receptor beta chains below was sequenced from the same sample in a study of T cell repertoires in cytomegalovirus infection. Using its own MiXCR run on the reads, TCRdb lists one record per CDR3 protein. The sample records about 98,000 distinct CDR3 sequences, approximately 15% being singletons. Material for sequencing was PBMCs. These receptors originate from a human donor in good health (CMV status not recorded). Some clones in this sample may be carry-over from other donors' samples.

The V and J genes are TRBV20-1 and TRBJ1-4, with 7 bases matching TRBD1. Germline values: CDR1 DFQATT, CDR2 SNEGSKA (reference sequence). The CDR3 totals 13 residues. With V trimmed by 5 bases and J by 5 bases, 5 bases remained unmatched. As DNA, the CDR3 is TGCAGTGCTTCCGGGACAGCGAATGAAAAACTGTTTTTT. Translation: CSASGTANEKLFF.

This clonotype was detected ten times or more. The chain employs TRBV5-1 and TRBJ1-5, with 7 nucleotides matching TRBD1. The V gene's germline CDR1 is SGHRS and CDR2 YFSETQ. V lost 0 bases to trimming and J lost 7 bases; unmatched junction nucleotides: 4. CDR3 length: 14 residues. The CDR3 DNA is TGCGCCAGCAGCTTGGTAGGGGGCGAACAGCCCCAGCATTTT. It is translated as CASSLVGGEQPQHF.

Ten or more counts support this clonotype. This chain joins TRBV7-2 and TRBJ2-3; TRBD1 or TRBD2 may be the D gene (6 bases each). This CDR3 comprises 15 residues. The germline gives CDR1 SGHTA, CDR2 FQGNSA. V was cut by 1 base and J by 5 bases, with 13 bases left in between. The CDR3: CASSLVTGRLDTQYF. CDR3 in DNA: TGTGCCAGCAGCTTAGTAACAGGGAGGTTAGATACGCAGTATTTT.

This clonotype has ten or more counts. The chain links TRBV7-8 to TRBJ1-3; D not certain. Per the germline V gene, CDR1 is SGHVS and CDR2 is FQNEAQ. This CDR3 has 12 amino acids. V was pared by 5 bases and J by 5 bases, with 7 bases between. CDR3 residues: CASSHDRNTIYF. The CDR3 coding sequence is TGTGCCAGCAGCCACGACAGAAACACCATATATTTT. Using reference TRBV7-8 and TRBJ1-3 for the parts outside the CDR3, the full variable domain is GAGVSQSPRYKVAKRGQDVALRCDPISGHVSLFWYQQALGQGPEFLTYFQNEAQLDKSGLPSDRFFAERPEGSVSTLKIQRTQQEDSAVYLCASSHDRNTIYFGEGSWLTVV.

The chain uses TRBV19 and TRBJ2-2; D gene unclear. Deletions cut 6 bases from V and 0 bases from J, with 17 bases between. CDR3 length equals 17 residues. Germline V gene sequence: CDR1 LNHDA, CDR2 SQIVND (reference sequence). The CDR3 nucleotides are TGTGCCAGTAGCCACCGAATGATGTACGCGAACACCGGGGAGCTGTTTTTT. Protein product: CASSHRMMYANTGELFF.

The V and J genes are TRBV7-3 and TRBJ2-1, with TRBD1 as a possible D gene (6 bases). Germline V gives CDR1 SGHTA, CDR2 FQGTGA. The CDR3 runs 14 residues. Trimming cost V 2 bases and J 6 bases, with 11 bases left between them. CDR3 nucleotides: TGTGCCAGCAGCTTATCAGGGGTCGGCAATGAGCAGTTCTTC. Its translation: CASSLSGVGNEQFF.

In its sample, this clonotype was seen a few times. The chain carries TRBV7-2 and TRBJ2-7; 10 bases match TRBD2. After removal of 5 bases from V and 2 bases from J, the junction contained 6 bases not matched to a gene. This CDR3 is 15 amino acids long. Germline V CDR1 and CDR2: SGHTA, FQGNSA. CDR3 nucleotides: TGTGCCAGCAGCCGGACTAGCGGCTCTACCTACGAGCAGTACTTC. Encoded protein: CASSRTSGSTYEQYF.

The CDR3 coding sequence is TGCGCCAGCAGAGAGGTAGCCAAAAACATTCAGTACTTC. Translated, it gives CASREVAKNIQYF. The chain recombines TRBV10-2 with TRBJ2-4; no clear D gene. The V and J ends lost 6 bases and 0 bases respectively, with 6 bases between them. The germline CDR1 and CDR2 sequences are WSHSY and SAAADI. This CDR3 contains 13 residues.

This clonotype was seen more than once but under ten times. V usage is TRBV4-1 and J usage is TRBJ2-7; perhaps D is TRBD1 or TRBD2 (7 bases each). Deletions cut 4 bases from V and 0 bases from J, with 19 bases between. The CDR3 is 17 amino acids. Germline V CDR1 and CDR2: MGHRA, YSYEKL. CDR3 residues: CASSPGGQRAYSYEQYF. CDR3 nucleotide sequence: TGCGCCAGCAGCCCGGGGGGACAGCGGGCCTACTCCTACGAGCAGTACTTC.

The rearrangement joins TRBV6-6 to TRBJ2-5, with 8 bases aligning to TRBD1. CDR1 is MNHNY and CDR2 is SVGAGI in the germline V gene (reference sequence). This CDR3 comprises 14 residues. Trimming removed 8 bases from V and 0 bases from J; junction bases left unmatched: 5. The CDR3 loop reads CASGNRGNQETQYF. CDR3 in DNA: TGTGCCAGCGGAAACAGGGGGAACCAAGAGACCCAGTACTTC.

This clonotype was counted ten times or more. The chain carries TRBV12-3 or TRBV12-4 and TRBJ1-3; D possibly corresponds to TRBD1 (6 bases). This CDR3 comprises 13 residues. The germline V and J ends were trimmed by 2 bases and 6 bases, with 8 bases remaining between them. For the CDR3, the DNA is TGTGCCAGCAGTTTACAGGGGCTAAACACCATATATTTT. It specifies CASSLQGLNTIYF.

This clonotype was seen a few times. This chain uses TRBV5-4 with TRBJ1-2; D not resolved. Trimming cost V 6 bases and J 4 bases, with 13 bases left between them. CDR3 length: 13 amino acids. Germline loops: CDR1 SGHNT, CDR2 YYREEE (reference sequence). The CDR3, as DNA: TGTGCCAGCAAACACCCAAGAAGCTATGGCTACACCTTC. It encodes CASKHPRSYGYTF.